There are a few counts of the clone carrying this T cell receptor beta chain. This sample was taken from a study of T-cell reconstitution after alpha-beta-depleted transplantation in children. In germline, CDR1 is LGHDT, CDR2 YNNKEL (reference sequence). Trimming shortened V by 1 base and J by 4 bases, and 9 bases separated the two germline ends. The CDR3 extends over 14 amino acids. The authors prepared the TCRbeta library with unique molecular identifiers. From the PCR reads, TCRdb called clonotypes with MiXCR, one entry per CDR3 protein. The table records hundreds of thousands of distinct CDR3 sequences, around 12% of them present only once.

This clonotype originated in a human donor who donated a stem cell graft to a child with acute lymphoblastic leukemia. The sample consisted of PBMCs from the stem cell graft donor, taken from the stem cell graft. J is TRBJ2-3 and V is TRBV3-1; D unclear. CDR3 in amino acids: CASSQAPTPDTQYF. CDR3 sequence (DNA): TGTGCCAGCAGCCAAGCTCCGACTCCAGATACGCAGTATTTT.